The 19 T cell receptor beta chains listed next were all sequenced from one sample in a study of radiation and T cells in renal cell carcinoma. Clones were read by immunoSEQ multiplex PCR, and TCRdb kept only the in-frame ones, dropping some. The sample has roughly 10,000 clones, around 56% seen once; the top ten hold around 9.7%. The treatment is: treatment-naive control, cytoreductive nephrectomy. Material: tumor tissue, obtained from a patient whose treatment was nephrectomy without radiotherapy. The receptors stem from a middle-aged man with renal cell carcinoma.

The chain couples TRBV19 to TRBJ1-5; unclear D gene. Trimming removed 3 bases at V and 1 base at J, with 10 bases between. The CDR3 covers 15 residues. Germline-derived CDR1 and CDR2 are LNHDA and SQIVND (reference sequence). The CDR3 DNA sequence: TGTGCCAGTAGTATGAGGGCAGAAAGCAATCAGCCCCAGCATTTT. This gives the protein CASSMRAESNQPQHF.

This sequence joins TRBV7-9 and TRBJ1-4; D not certain. Germline V gene lookup returns CDR1 SEHNR and CDR2 FQNEAQ (reference sequence). Trimming cost V 4 bases and J 4 bases, with 7 bases left between them. This CDR3 spans 13 amino acids. The CDR3 reads CASSSDVNEKLFF. The CDR3, as DNA: TGTGCCAGCAGCTCCGACGTTAATGAAAAACTGTTTTTT. Full variable domain (missing parts from reference TRBV7-9 and TRBJ1-4): DTGVSQNPRHKITKRGQNVTFRCDPISEHNRLYWYRQTLGQGPEFLTYFQNEAQLEKSRLLSDRFSAERPKGSFSTLEIQRTEQGDSAMYLCASSSDVNEKLFFGSGTQLSVL.

This clone was counted between two and nine times. The chain has TRBV11-3 and TRBJ2-1; D is unresolved. CDR1 is SGHNT, CDR2 YENEEA, per germline. The ends were cut back, 1 base at V and 5 bases at J, with 6 bases in the middle. The CDR3 has 13 amino acids. In DNA, the CDR3 is TGTGCCAGCAGCTTAGGTAGGAACAATGAGCAGTTCTTC. It translates to CASSLGRNNEQFF.

This clone was observed a handful of times. The CDR3 region is CASSTAGRDQPQHF. For the CDR3, the DNA is TGTGCCAGCAGTACCGCAGGGAGGGATCAGCCCCAGCATTTT. V gene TRBV6-5 combines with J gene TRBJ1-5; D possibly corresponds to TRBD1 (5 bases). Deletions cut 5 bases from V and 5 bases from J, with 13 bases between. Germline CDR1 and CDR2: MNHEY and SVGAGI. This CDR3 region has 14 residues.

The chain links TRBV7-8 to TRBJ1-4; 7 bases fit TRBD1. With V trimmed by 5 bases and J by 2 bases, 5 bases remained unmatched. The CDR3 is 15 residues long. CDR1 is SGHVS and CDR2 is FQNEAQ in the germline V gene. CDR3 bases: TGTGCCAGCAGCCCAGGGGGGGTGACTAATGAAAAACTGTTTTTT. It encodes CASSPGGVTNEKLFF.

This sequence joins TRBV5-1 and TRBJ2-5, with D perhaps matching TRBD1 or TRBD2 (6 bases each). CDR1 and CDR2 from the germline V gene are SGHRS and YFSETQ. V lost 0 bases and J lost 4, with 13 bases in between. This CDR3 is 15 amino acids long. The CDR3 protein is CASSLDGRGLETQYF. The CDR3 DNA sequence: TGCGCCAGCAGCTTGGATGGTCGGGGGCTAGAGACCCAGTACTTC.

The CDR3 protein is CASSLTSGTYNEQFF. For the CDR3, the DNA is TGTGCCAGCAGCCTGACTAGCGGGACCTACAATGAGCAGTTCTTC. The J gene is TRBJ2-1, the V gene TRBV11-2; TRBD2 matches 11 bases. CDR3 size: 15 residues. The V gene end was trimmed by 5 bases and the J gene end by 2 bases; junction bases not matched to a gene: 2. Germline lookup yields CDR1 SGHAT and CDR2 FQNNGV.

V gene TRBV5-6 combines with J gene TRBJ2-7; D is ambiguous. This CDR3 is 12 amino acids long. V dropped 0 bases and J dropped 3 bases, with 4 bases sitting between them. Germline CDR1 SGHDT, CDR2 YYEEEE. In nucleotides, the CDR3 is TGTGCCAGCAGCTTGGACATCTACGAGCAGTACTTC. Translating it yields CASSLDIYEQYF.

The chain recombines TRBV11-3 with TRBJ2-2; a weak D match, TRBD2 (5 bases). Germline V gene data show CDR1 as SGHNT and CDR2 as YENEEA. The CDR3 length is 12 residues. V was cut by 7 bases and J by 7 bases, with 10 bases left in between. In DNA, the CDR3 is TGTGCCAGCACGAGGGCGGGCGGGGAGCTGTTTTTT. Encoded protein: CASTRAGGELFF.

The V call is TRBV9, the J call TRBJ1-4; TRBD1 matches at 7 bases. V lost 1 base to trimming and J lost 7 bases; unmatched junction nucleotides: 7. Germline CDR1 is SGDLS and CDR2 is YYNGEE. This CDR3 contains 15 residues. Here the CDR3 reads CASSVTGAVGEKLFF. CDR3 DNA: TGTGCCAGCAGCGTAACAGGGGCCGTTGGTGAAAAACTGTTTTTT.

The chain carries TRBV7-2 and TRBJ2-7; D uncertain. The V end was cut by 1 base, the J end by 2 bases, with 3 bases between. Germline V gene sequence: CDR1 SGHTA, CDR2 FQGNSA. The CDR3 length is 12 residues. The CDR3 DNA follows: TGTGCCAGCAGCTTAGTGACCTACGAGCAGTACTTC. Protein: CASSLVTYEQYF.

About this clone itself: Sequence at one end of the junction differs from germline and may be a read error. The gene calls are TRBV5-4 and TRBJ2-2, with 7 positions matching TRBD1. Germline CDR1 and CDR2: SGHNT and YYREEE (reference sequence). The CDR3 totals 15 residues. The CDR3 DNA follows: TGCGCCAGCAGCCGCGACAGGGATAACACCGGGGAGCTGTTTTTT. Amino acid sequence: CASSRDRDNTGELFF.

This clone was seen a few times. The rearrangement links TRBV4-1 to TRBJ2-5; D might be TRBD1 or TRBD2, each matching 5 bases. With 0 bases removed from V and 4 bases from J, the gap between germline ends came to 15 bases. Looked up from germline, CDR1 is MGHRA and CDR2 is YSYEKL. This CDR3 is built from 16 residues. The CDR3 DNA sequence: TGCGCCAGCAGCCAAGATTGGGGGACGAAGGGAGAGACCCAGTACTTC. It codes for CASSQDWGTKGETQYF.

The chain couples TRBV25-1 to TRBJ1-5; D gene unclear. The CDR3 is 14 amino acids. The V end was cut by 5 bases, the J end by 4 bases, with 12 bases between. Germline V gene data show CDR1 as MGHDK and CDR2 as SYGVNS. CDR3 residues: CASSSGLRNQPQHF. The CDR3 DNA is TGTGCCAGCAGTAGTGGTTTGAGGAATCAGCCCCAGCATTTT.

Only one count was recorded for this clone. The chain couples TRBV30 to TRBJ2-5; D uncertain. This CDR3 has 12 amino acids. From germline, CDR1 is GTSNPN and CDR2 SVGIG (reference sequence). Trimming took 0 bases from V and 2 from J, leaving 4 bases between them. The DNA of the CDR3 is TGTGCCTGGAGTGTTAGGCAAGAGACCCAGTACTTC. Protein product: CAWSVRQETQYF.

This clone was seen a few times. This rearrangement joins TRBV19 to TRBJ2-7; no firm D call. Germline V gene sequence: CDR1 LNHDA, CDR2 SQIVND (reference sequence). The V end lost 10 bases, the J end lost 0 bases, and 16 bases lay between the germline ends. The CDR3 is made up of 14 amino acids. CDR3 residues: CATATVGSSYEQYF. The DNA of the CDR3 is TGTGCCACCGCGACGGTAGGAAGCTCCTACGAGCAGTACTTC.

The table lists this clone with a few counts. The chain employs TRBV5-1 and TRBJ2-7; D possibly matches TRBD1 or TRBD2 (5 bases each). With 0 bases removed from V and 0 bases from J, the gap between germline ends came to 7 bases. CDR1 is SGHRS and CDR2 is YFSETQ in the germline V gene. This CDR3 has 14 amino acids. CDR3 protein: CASSLVGGSYEQYF. CDR3 nucleotide sequence: TGCGCCAGCAGCTTGGTTGGGGGCTCCTACGAGCAGTACTTC.

This chain connects TRBV19 to TRBJ2-6; D gene ambiguous. Germline loops: CDR1 LNHDA, CDR2 SQIVND (reference sequence). Trimming shortened V by 3 bases and J by 0 bases, and 6 bases separated the two germline ends. The CDR3 is 15 residues long. CDR3 DNA sequence: TGTGCCAGTAGTATCACCGGCTCTGGGGCCAACGTCCTGACTTTC. Protein sequence: CASSITGSGANVLTF.

This chain connects TRBV13 to TRBJ1-3, with D maybe TRBD1 (5 bases). The CDR3 sequence is 14 residues long. The ends were cut back, 1 base at V and 4 bases at J, with 8 bases in the middle. CDR1 is PRHDT and CDR2 is FYEKMQ in the germline V gene (reference sequence). CDR3 DNA: TGTGCCAGCAGCTTAGCGGGGGGAGGAAACACCATATATTTT. Its translation is CASSLAGGGNTIYF.